The rows below give T cell receptor beta chains drawn from one sample of a study of human T cells and chemical hapten exposure. TCRdb re-called the RACE reads through MiXCR, storing one row per CDR3 protein. The sample comprises 80,000 to 100,000 distinct CDR3 sequences, around 12% of which are singletons, and over 2% rests with the top ten. The sample consisted of whole blood, taken in connection with sensitization to the hapten diphenylcyclopropenone (DPC). These receptors came from a woman aged 40 to 49 with alopecia areata. Some clones in this sample may be carry-over from other donors' samples. The CDR3 runs from the conserved cysteine through the conserved F or W. The D gene is left open where the match is weak. Part of the rows lack a size; the others show once, few, many or a class for expanded clones.

d_call clone_size j_call v_call cdr3_aa cdr3_nt
TRBD1 NA TRBJ1-1 TRBV29-1 CSVETDRFPEAFF TGCAGCGTTGAGACGGACAGGTTCCCTGAAGCTTTCTTT
TRBD1 NA TRBJ1-5 TRBV28 CASHETGYQPQHF TGTGCCAGCCATGAGACAGGGTACCAGCCCCAGCATTTT
TRBD1 many TRBJ1-1 TRBV4-2 CASSITGTGSEAFF TGTGCCAGCAGCATAACCGGGACAGGGAGTGAAGCTTTCTTT
NA many TRBJ2-1 TRBV6-2/TRBV6-3 CASSGAGSYNEQFF TGTGCCAGCTCAGGGGCGGGTTCCTACAATGAGCAGTTCTTC
NA few TRBJ2-5 TRBV10-3 CAISETLQETQYF TGTGCCATCAGTGAAACGTTACAAGAGACCCAGTACTTC
NA NA TRBJ2-7 TRBV28 CASSFQGGSYEQYF TGTGCCAGCAGTTTCCAGGGTGGAAGCTACGAGCAGTACTTC
TRBD1 few TRBJ1-2 TRBV7-9 CASSLTPASGTAFTF TGTGCCAGCAGCTTAACCCCCGCCTCCGGGACAGCTTTTACCTTC
NA NA TRBJ2-5 TRBV5-1 CASSLGGTGTETQYF TGCGCCAGCAGCTTGGGGGGAACAGGAACAGAGACCCAGTACTTC
TRBD1 few TRBJ2-2 TRBV2 CASTLDRSATGELFF TGTGCCAGCACCTTGGACAGGTCTGCCACCGGGGAGCTGTTTTTT
TRBD1 few TRBJ2-1 TRBV7-6 CASSSGQGNEQFF TGTGCCAGCAGCTCCGGACAGGGCAATGAGCAGTTCTTC
NA few TRBJ2-1 TRBV19 CASNVRGDRVRGRKVNEQFF TGTGCCAGTAATGTGAGGGGCGACAGGGTGCGGGGGCGTAAGGTAAATGAGCAGTTCTTC
NA NA TRBJ1-6 TRBV20-1 CSAPPGEVNSPLHF TGCAGTGCTCCGCCCGGGGAAGTAAATTCACCCCTCCACTTT
NA few TRBJ2-7 TRBV28 CASSVKGTHYEQYF TGTGCCAGCAGTGTGAAGGGTACCCACTACGAGCAGTACTTC
TRBD1 NA TRBJ1-1 TRBV5-1 CASSFTGVGANTEAFF TGCGCCAGCAGCTTCACAGGGGTAGGGGCCAACACTGAAGCTTTCTTT
NA many TRBJ2-1 TRBV24-1 CATRDGGAGYNEQFF TGTGCCACCCGAGATGGGGGGGCAGGCTACAATGAGCAGTTCTTC
NA once TRBJ2-7 TRBV4-3 CASSRSRDYEQYF TGCGCCAGCAGCCGCAGCCGGGACTACGAGCAGTACTTC
NA few TRBJ2-3 TRBV7-2 CASSSQGLDTQYF TGTGCCAGCAGCTCCCAGGGGTTGGATACGCAGTATTTT
NA few TRBJ1-1 TRBV27 CASIEAFF TGTGCCAGCATAGAAGCTTTCTTT
TRBD2 once TRBJ2-1 TRBV6-2/TRBV6-3 CAARLAGGDVQFF TGTGCCGCGAGGTTAGCGGGAGGTGATGTGCAGTTCTTC
NA many TRBJ1-2 TRBV6-2/TRBV6-3 CASTREPDGYTF TGTGCCAGCACCCGCGAGCCGGATGGCTACACCTTC
NA NA TRBJ1-2 TRBV19 CASSIPTPHGGLNYGYTF TGTGCCAGTAGTATACCGACCCCCCACGGGGGCCTGAACTATGGCTACACCTTC
TRBD2 few TRBJ2-7 TRBV6-1 CASSSPGLAGIRYF TGTGCCAGCAGTTCCCCGGGACTAGCGGGGATCCGGTACTTC
NA few TRBJ2-3 TRBV20-1 CSAQESTDTQYF TGCAGTGCTCAGGAGAGCACAGATACGCAGTATTTT
TRBD1 few TRBJ2-1 TRBV7-6 CASSRDRGWPEQFF TGTGCCAGCAGTCGGGACAGGGGGTGGCCCGAACAGTTCTTC
TRBD2 NA TRBJ2-7 TRBV20-1 CSARESSGRAYEQYF TGCAGTGCTAGAGAATCCAGCGGGAGGGCTTACGAGCAGTACTTC
NA NA TRBJ1-1 TRBV5-5 CASSPGQMNTEAFF TGTGCCAGCAGCCCTGGACAGATGAACACTGAAGCTTTCTTT
NA many TRBJ2-4 TRBV7-2 CASSALGQVSTLAKNIQYF TGTGCCAGCAGCGCGCTTGGCCAGGTGTCGACTCTAGCCAAAAACATTCAGTACTTC
NA NA TRBJ2-2 TRBV5-1 CASSLGSARSTGKLFF TGCGCCAGCAGCTTAGGATCTGCCAGGTCCACCGGGAAGCTGTTTTTT
NA many TRBJ2-3 TRBV18 CASSLQEADTQYF TGTGCCAGCTCACTTCAAGAAGCTGATACGCAGTATTTT
NA NA TRBJ2-4 TRBV19 CASSIYVGEIGDIQYF TGTGCCAGTAGTATATACGTGGGAGAGATAGGGGACATTCAGTACTTC
NA few TRBJ1-2 TRBV7-2 CASSLHGSLYGYTF TGTGCCAGCAGCTTACACGGGTCCCTCTATGGCTACACCTTC
NA few TRBJ2-7 TRBV28 CASSLPEELVYEQYF TGTGCCAGCAGTTTACCGGAAGAACTAGTATACGAGCAGTACTTC
TRBD1 NA TRBJ2-1 TRBV18 CASSPGQGAYNEQFF TGTGCCAGCTCACCGGGACAGGGGGCCTACAATGAGCAGTTCTTC
NA few TRBJ2-3 TRBV6-4 CASSERSGATPDIQYF TGTGCCAGCAGTGAGAGATCAGGGGCGACCCCAGATATCCAGTATTTT
NA few TRBJ2-1 TRBV5-8 CASSLAGEFF TGTGCCAGCAGCTTGGCCGGAGAGTTCTTC
NA NA TRBJ1-1 TRBV5-1 CASGTGMNTEAFF TGCGCCAGCGGAACAGGGATGAACACTGAAGCTTTCTTT
TRBD1 few TRBJ2-6 TRBV14 CASSAPGQLSGANVLTF TGTGCCAGCAGCGCACCGGGACAGCTCTCTGGGGCCAACGTCCTGACTTTC
NA NA TRBJ2-3 TRBV29-1 CSVEDYRRLTDTQYF TGCAGCGTTGAAGATTACAGAAGACTCACAGATACGCAGTATTTT
TRBD1 NA TRBJ2-3 TRBV3-1 CASSRDRPADTQYF TGTGCCAGCAGCCGGGACAGACCCGCAGATACGCAGTATTTT
TRBD1 NA TRBJ1-1 TRBV28 CASSPPGTANTEAFF TGTGCCAGCAGTCCCCCCGGGACAGCGAACACTGAAGCTTTCTTT
NA NA TRBJ1-2 TRBV29-1 CSVDRSGGYTF TGCAGCGTGGACAGATCGGGCGGCTACACCTTC
TRBD1 few TRBJ1-5 TRBV18 CASSPQQGESQPQHF TGTGCCAGCTCACCACAACAGGGGGAGAGTCAGCCCCAGCATTTT
TRBD1 few TRBJ2-7 TRBV5-6 CASTVTGGNEQYF TGTGCCAGCACGGTGACAGGGGGAAACGAGCAGTACTTC
NA NA TRBJ2-1 TRBV20-1 CSARTYNEQFF TGCAGTGCTAGGACTTACAATGAGCAGTTCTTC
TRBD2 many TRBJ2-1 TRBV2 CASGGTSSYNEQFF TGTGCCAGCGGTGGGACTAGCTCCTACAATGAGCAGTTCTTC
NA NA TRBJ1-1 TRBV19 CASRHPPGNTEAFF TGTGCCAGTAGACACCCCCCCGGGAACACTGAAGCTTTCTTT
NA NA TRBJ1-5 TRBV25-1 CASSDREVQPQHF TGTGCCAGCAGTGACAGGGAAGTTCAGCCCCAGCATTTT
NA few TRBJ2-1 TRBV20-1 CSARPSGRSSYNEQFF TGCAGTGCTAGACCCTCAGGGCGGAGCTCCTACAATGAGCAGTTCTTC
TRBD2 NA TRBJ2-3 TRBV10-3 CAIKGGEGTSGNTDTQYF TGTGCCATCAAAGGCGGCGAAGGGACTAGCGGAAACACAGATACGCAGTATTTT
NA medium-sized TRBJ2-7 TRBV7-6 CASSLGDNYEQYF TGTGCCAGCAGCTTAGGTGACAACTACGAGCAGTACTTC
NA few TRBJ2-5 TRBV27 CASSLAGPQETQYF TGTGCCAGCAGCCTGGCCGGGCCCCAAGAGACCCAGTACTTC
TRBD1 NA TRBJ1-2 TRBV19 CASSARGPGAYGYTF TGTGCCAGTAGTGCCAGGGGGCCTGGGGCATATGGCTACACCTTC
NA few TRBJ2-2 TRBV4-1 CASSLTPTSTAGELFF TGCGCCAGCAGCCTAACCCCCACCTCGACAGCCGGGGAGCTGTTTTTT
NA many TRBJ2-1 TRBV5-5 CASSFSGGADNEQFF TGTGCCAGCAGCTTTAGCGGAGGGGCAGACAATGAGCAGTTCTTC
TRBD1 NA TRBJ2-4 TRBV11-2 CASSDWTGSKNIQYF TGTGCCAGCAGCGACTGGACAGGGTCCAAAAACATTCAGTACTTC